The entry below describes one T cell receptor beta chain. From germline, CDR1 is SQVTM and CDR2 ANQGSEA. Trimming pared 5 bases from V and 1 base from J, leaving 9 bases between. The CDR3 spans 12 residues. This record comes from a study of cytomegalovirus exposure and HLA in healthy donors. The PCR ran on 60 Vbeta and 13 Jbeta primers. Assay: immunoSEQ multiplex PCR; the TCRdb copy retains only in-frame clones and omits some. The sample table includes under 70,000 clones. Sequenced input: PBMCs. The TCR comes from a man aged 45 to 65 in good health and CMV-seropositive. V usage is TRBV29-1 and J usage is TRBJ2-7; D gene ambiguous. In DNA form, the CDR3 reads TGCAGCGTTTCTGTCCCTTCCTACGAGCAGTACTTC. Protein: CSVSVPSYEQYF.